Presented here are 22 T cell receptor beta chains from one specimen sequenced in a study of blood T cell repertoires in COVID-19 (dated by TCRdb to 2020 to 2022). Libraries were constructed by the immunoSEQ multiplex PCR assay. TCRdb holds this immuneACCESS table with in-frame rearrangements only. Some clones are missing; in checked studies, unresolved V genes explain under half, and the rest has no known cause. The sample table records about 130,000 clones; roughly 79% of these occur just once. The ten largest clones represent 10% to 12% of the sample. The sample consisted of peripheral blood. These receptors were collected from a human donor in a cohort sampled during active COVID-19.

The CDR3 spells CASSGGVQGTEAFF. DNA of the CDR3: TGTGCCAGTAGTGGAGGGGTCCAAGGCACTGAAGCTTTCTTT. The chain is built from TRBV19 and TRBJ1-1; TRBD1 is a possible D gene (5 bases). Trimming pared 5 bases from V and 4 bases from J, leaving 14 bases between. There are 14 residues in the CDR3. Germline V gene data show CDR1 as LNHDA and CDR2 as SQIVND (reference sequence).

The gene calls are TRBV28 and TRBJ1-2; possible D gene TRBD1, 5 bases. Germline V gene data show CDR1 as MDHEN and CDR2 as SYDVKM. Trimming removed 6 bases at V and 1 base at J, with 12 bases between. This CDR3 contains 14 residues. Here the CDR3 reads CASSPLGGNYGYTF. The CDR3 nucleotides are TGTGCCAGCAGCCCTCTGGGGGGTAACTATGGCTACACCTTC.

This clone turned up a few times. This rearrangement joins TRBV4-2 to TRBJ2-7; 8 positions agree with TRBD1. In germline, CDR1 is LGHNA, CDR2 YNFKEQ. The CDR3 sequence is 16 residues long. Trimming took 4 bases from V and 1 from J; bases not matched to a gene: 9. The CDR3: CASSPTQGAQSYEQYF. The CDR3 nucleotides are TGTGCCAGCAGCCCAACCCAGGGGGCCCAATCCTACGAGCAGTACTTC.

The chain has TRBV19 and TRBJ1-2, with 7 bases fitting TRBD1. Germline V gene lookup returns CDR1 LNHDA and CDR2 SQIVND (reference sequence). The CDR3 is 14 residues long. CDR3 sequence reads: CASRGAARGYGYTF. DNA of the CDR3: TGTGCTTCACGGGGAGCGGCCAGGGGGTATGGCTACACCTTC.

The chain couples TRBV6-2 or TRBV6-3 to TRBJ2-1, with D uncertain. The V gene's germline CDR1 is MNHEY and CDR2 SVGEGT. The CDR3 extends over 14 amino acids. Trimming removed 4 bases from V and 0 bases from J, with 7 bases in between. The CDR3 nucleotides are TGTGCCAGCAGTTTACCGAGCTCCTACAATGAGCAGTTCTTC. Protein product: CASSLPSSYNEQFF.

V gene TRBV2 combines with J gene TRBJ2-3, with 9 nucleotides matching TRBD1. The trim removed 6 bases at V and 5 bases at J, leaving 9 bases unmatched. CDR3 size: 15 residues. CDR1 and CDR2 (germline): SNHLY, FYNNEI. In nucleotides, the CDR3 is TGTGCCAGCAGGGAACAGGGGGCGCGGGGAGATACGCAGTATTTT. This encodes CASREQGARGDTQYF.

This clone was detected a few times. The CDR3 sequence is CASRVSGTGTDEQYF. CDR3 nucleotide sequence: TGCGCCAGCAGAGTGTCCGGGACAGGGACCGACGAGCAGTACTTC. The chain carries TRBV5-1 and TRBJ2-7, with 9 nucleotides matching TRBD1. The CDR3 totals 15 residues. Losses at the gene ends were 5 bases for V and 5 bases for J; bases not matched to a gene: 11. The V gene's germline CDR1 is SGHRS and CDR2 YFSETQ.

The rearrangement links TRBV27 to TRBJ1-2; tentatively, D is TRBD1 (6 bases). Germline V gene data show CDR1 as MNHEY and CDR2 as SMNVEV (reference sequence). The CDR3 runs 15 residues. V lost 8 bases to trimming and J lost 4 bases, with 20 bases between them. CDR3 sequence: CASSEGTSPIYGYTF. CDR3 bases: TGTGCCAGCTCGGAAGGGACATCACCTATCTATGGCTACACCTTC.

The rearrangement uses TRBV10-2 and TRBJ2-7; 9 bases are a match to TRBD2. Germline assignment: CDR1 WSHSY and CDR2 SAAADI. The CDR3 totals 18 residues. Losses at the gene ends were 0 bases for V and 0 bases for J; bases not matched to a gene: 9. CDR3 coding DNA: TGCGCCAGCAGTGAGTCGATATGGGTAGCGGGAGCCTCCTACGAGCAGTACTTC. This translates into CASSESIWVAGASYEQYF.

This clone has more than one count but fewer than ten. The chain uses TRBV14 and TRBJ1-5; D not resolved. The CDR3 sequence is 13 residues long. Deletions cut 4 bases from V and 3 bases from J, with 7 bases between. The germline CDR1 and CDR2 sequences are SGHDN and FVKESK. In DNA, the CDR3 is TGTGCCAGCAGCCCCCAGGCCAATCAGCCCCAGCATTTT. This codes for CASSPQANQPQHF.

This clone was recorded only once. The V gene is TRBV5-4, the J gene TRBJ2-1; possibly TRBD2 for D (6 bases). Looked up from germline, CDR1 is SGHNT and CDR2 is YYREEE (reference sequence). V was trimmed by 0 bases and J by 0 bases, leaving 10 bases between them. This CDR3 has 16 residues. The chain's CDR3 is CASSLEGTRSYNEQFF. Here the CDR3 DNA reads TGTGCCAGCAGCTTGGAAGGGACTCGCTCCTACAATGAGCAGTTCTTC.

V usage is TRBV28 and J usage is TRBJ1-1; 7 nucleotides agree with TRBD1. Germline trimming cut 11 bases from V and 5 bases from J; bases unmatched to any gene: 14. The germline gives CDR1 MDHEN, CDR2 SYDVKM. This CDR3 contains 14 residues. CDR3 DNA: TGTGCCGGAACCCCCAAGGGGGCCGGGACTGAAGCTTTCTTT. It encodes CAGTPKGAGTEAFF.

To note about this clone: The sample holds other DNA sequences that translate to the same CDR3. The V gene is TRBV7-9, the J gene TRBJ2-5; the D is unclear. The V gene lost 5 bases and the J gene lost 5 bases, with 6 bases spanning the gap. This CDR3 has 11 residues. Germline-derived CDR1 and CDR2 are SEHNR and FQNEAQ (reference sequence). The CDR3, as DNA: TGTGCCAGCAGCCCCGGGGAGACCCAGTACTTC. Translated: CASSPGETQYF.

The sample holds many counts of this clone. V usage is TRBV7-8 and J usage is TRBJ2-3; weak D call: TRBD1 (5 bases). This CDR3 comprises 16 residues. V lost 1 base, J lost 0 bases, and 11 bases lay in between. In germline, CDR1 is SGHVS, CDR2 FQNEAQ. The CDR3 coding sequence is TGTGCCAGCAGCTTAGTGGCTGGGGCTAGCACAGATACGCAGTATTTT. Protein product: CASSLVAGASTDTQYF.

The chain couples TRBV11-2 to TRBJ1-4; 7 positions match TRBD1. There are 17 residues in the CDR3. Germline V gene lookup returns CDR1 SGHAT and CDR2 FQNNGV. Unmatched junction bases numbered 12, after V lost 2 bases and J lost 6 bases. The CDR3 sequence: CASSLRQGVTLDEKLFF. CDR3 DNA: TGTGCCAGCAGCTTACGGCAGGGGGTCACGTTGGATGAAAAACTGTTTTTT.

The CDR3 protein is CASSPQISTNEKLFF. The CDR3 DNA sequence: TGTGCCAGTAGTCCTCAGATATCAACTAATGAAAAACTGTTTTTT. The rearrangement uses TRBV19 and TRBJ1-4; D remains ambiguous. Germline-derived CDR1 and CDR2 are LNHDA and SQIVND (reference sequence). This CDR3 has 15 residues. V was shortened by 5 bases and J by 0 bases, with 10 bases between the two germline ends.

The rearrangement joins TRBV7-8 to TRBJ1-1; D is possibly TRBD1 (6 bases). Germline CDR1 reads SGHVS; CDR2 reads FQNEAQ. The CDR3 totals 17 residues. Trimming took 2 bases from V and 0 from J, leaving 16 bases between them. CDR3 DNA sequence: TGTGCCAGCAGCTTAAGGGGGGGCAGATCCATGAACACTGAAGCTTTCTTT. Its protein is CASSLRGGRSMNTEAFF.

This rearrangement joins TRBV4-1 to TRBJ1-2; 8 nucleotides agree with TRBD1. Germline values: CDR1 MGHRA, CDR2 YSYEKL. CDR3 size: 15 residues. The ends lost 0 bases at V and 8 bases at J; junction bases unmatched: 8. CDR3 nucleotide sequence: TGCGCCAGCAGCCAAGAGAGACAGGGGATTTGGGGCTACACCTTC. Its protein product is CASSQERQGIWGYTF.

The chain links TRBV10-1 to TRBJ2-7, with 8 positions matching TRBD2. Losses at the gene ends were 8 bases for V and 3 bases for J; bases not matched to a gene: 6. Germline assignment: CDR1 WNHNN and CDR2 SYGVQD (reference sequence). CDR3 size: 13 residues. CDR3 protein: CASSAGELYEQYF. The CDR3 region has the DNA TGCGCCAGCTCAGCGGGGGAACTCTACGAGCAGTACTTC.

The V gene is TRBV11-2, the J gene TRBJ2-2; the D gene is possibly TRBD2 (5 bases). This CDR3 has 15 residues. Germline lookup yields CDR1 SGHAT and CDR2 FQNNGV. Trimming removed 2 bases from V and 6 bases from J, with 13 bases in between. CDR3 loop: CASSLRGAAAGELFF. For the CDR3, the DNA is TGTGCCAGCAGCTTACGGGGAGCGGCGGCCGGGGAGCTGTTTTTT.

The chain is built from TRBV5-1 and TRBJ1-1; D is unclear. CDR3 length equals 15 residues. V lost 0 bases and J 1 base, leaving 10 bases between the germline ends. Per the germline V gene, CDR1 is SGHRS and CDR2 is YFSETQ. Written as DNA, the CDR3 is TGCGCCAGCAGCTTGGTAGGCAGCGAGAACACTGAAGCTTTCTTT. Its translation is CASSLVGSENTEAFF.

The chain recombines TRBV5-1 with TRBJ1-3, with TRBD1 matching over 9 bases. V shed 4 bases, J shed 3 bases, and the junction held 8 bases outside the gene matches. The CDR3 runs 16 residues. CDR1 is SGHRS and CDR2 is YFSETQ in the germline V gene. CDR3 sequence (DNA): TGCGCCAGCAGCACCGGGACAGGGAGCAGTGGAAACACCATATATTTT. Amino acid sequence: CASSTGTGSSGNTIYF.